These 11 T cell receptor beta chains came from one sample sequenced in a study of T cells in tuberculosis (dated by TCRdb to about 2018). Library construction relied on the immunoSEQ multiplex PCR assay. Held by TCRdb, this immuneACCESS table contains in-frame sequences only and omits some clones. Under half of the omission traces to an unresolved V gene where checked; the cause of the rest is unknown. The sample includes around 60,000 clones, with approximately 80% observed a single time. The ten largest clones capture 9.5% to 15% of the sample. PBMC were thawed, rested overnight, stained with a GMM-loaded CD1B tetramer, a Live/Dead dye and anti-CD3, and then sorted on a FACS Aria II. C32 glucose monomycolate purified from Rhodococcus equi was loaded onto CD1B tetramers. The sequenced sample was CD1b-GMM tetramer-negative cells sorted from PBMCs. According to the study, the label for this sample's cell subset or site signals: T cells not binding CD1B-GMM tetramer, sorted from same donor. The receptors stem from an adult woman with latent tuberculosis.

This chain joins TRBV4-3 and TRBJ2-1, with 7 bases fitting TRBD2. The ends lost 0 bases at V and 2 bases at J; junction bases unmatched: 4. The CDR3 sequence is 16 residues long. CDR1 and CDR2 (germline): LGHNA, YSLEER. CDR3 bases: TGCGCCAGCAGCCAAGATGGGGCGGGGGCCTACAATGAGCAGTTCTTC. Its protein product is CASSQDGAGAYNEQFF.

This chain links TRBV2 with TRBJ2-3; 9 positions match TRBD2. In germline, CDR1 is SNHLY, CDR2 FYNNEI. The CDR3 is 15 amino acids. The V gene end was trimmed by 6 bases and the J gene end by 3 bases; junction bases not matched to a gene: 7. The CDR3, as DNA: TGTGCCAGCAGCGGCGGGGGGGCCGGGACAGATACGCAGTATTTT. The encoded protein is CASSGGGAGTDTQYF.

The chain joins TRBV7-9 to TRBJ2-1, with D perhaps TRBD2 (5 bases). The V end lost 5 bases, the J end lost 7 bases, and 21 bases lay between the germline ends. The CDR3 is 16 residues long. Germline CDR1 reads SEHNR; CDR2 reads FQNEAQ (reference sequence). The CDR3 bases are TGTGCCAGCAGCCCGAAGAGGAGGATAGCTCTGAATGAGCAGTTCTTC. Its translation: CASSPKRRIALNEQFF.

The rearrangement links TRBV28 to TRBJ1-2, with 10 bases aligning to TRBD1. The CDR3 is made up of 14 amino acids. V shed 2 bases and J 14 bases; nucleotides not matched to a gene: 11. Germline assignment: CDR1 MDHEN and CDR2 SYDVKM. The CDR3 loop is CASSLRTGGAFSTF. CDR3 DNA: TGTGCCAGCAGTTTAAGGACAGGGGGTGCTTTTTCGACCTTC.

DNA of the CDR3: TGCGCCAGCTCGACAGGACACTACGAGCAGTACTTC. Its translation: CASSTGHYEQYF. The chain is built from TRBV5-1 and TRBJ2-7; possible D gene TRBD1, 6 bases. Germline lookup yields CDR1 SGHRS and CDR2 YFSETQ. CDR3 length: 12 residues. V lost 7 bases, J lost 3 bases, and 11 bases lay in between.

This chain joins TRBV28 and TRBJ1-1; D uncertain. From germline, CDR1 is MDHEN and CDR2 SYDVKM. This CDR3 is built from 15 residues. V was clipped by 6 bases and J by 1 base, with 15 bases between them. CDR3 protein: CASSPLVGGNTEAFF. The CDR3 nucleotides are TGTGCCAGCAGCCCCCTTGTGGGAGGGAACACTGAAGCTTTCTTT.

The chain combines TRBV4-1 with TRBJ2-3, with TRBD2 identical over 9 bases. The germline CDR1 and CDR2 sequences are MGHRA and YSYEKL. J lost 0 bases, V lost 0 bases, and 7 bases had no gene match. CDR3 length equals 18 residues. CDR3 loop: CASSQERGGLASTDTQYF. In DNA, the CDR3 is TGCGCCAGCAGCCAAGAGCGGGGGGGCCTCGCGAGCACAGATACGCAGTATTTT.

The chain is built from TRBV14 and TRBJ2-1; 10 bases match TRBD2. With V trimmed by 0 bases and J by 9 bases, 8 bases remained unmatched. The CDR3 consists of 16 residues. Germline CDR1 is SGHDN and CDR2 is FVKESK. CDR3 loop: CASSQDRAGGHGEQFF. The CDR3 nucleotides are TGTGCCAGCAGCCAAGATAGAGCGGGGGGGCACGGTGAGCAGTTCTTC. Together with reference TRBV14 and TRBJ2-1, the CDR3 gives the full variable domain: EAGVTQFPSHSVIEKGQTVTLRCDPISGHDNLYWYRRVMGKEIKFLLHFVKESKQDESGMPNNRFLAERTGGTYSTLKVQPAELEDSGVYFCASSQDRAGGHGEQFFGPGTRLTVL.

The chain combines TRBV5-6 with TRBJ2-3; possible D gene TRBD2, 5 bases. V was shortened by 9 bases and J by 1 base, with 18 bases between the two germline ends. CDR3 size: 15 residues. Germline lookup yields CDR1 SGHDT and CDR2 YYEEEE. The CDR3, as DNA: TGTGCCACCACAAGGAGAGGGAAGGGCACAGATACGCAGTATTTT. This gives the protein CATTRRGKGTDTQYF.

The rearrangement links TRBV2 to TRBJ1-2; the match to TRBD1 covers 9 bases. Trimming took 7 bases from V and 5 from J; bases not matched to a gene: 11. There are 15 residues in the CDR3. The germline V gene has CDR1 SNHLY and CDR2 FYNNEI. The CDR3 nucleotides read TGTGCCAGCACCCTTTCGGGACAGGGAGGATATGGCTACACCTTC. It yields the protein CASTLSGQGGYGYTF.

The gene calls are TRBV14 and TRBJ2-3; 7 bases align to TRBD1. Germline values: CDR1 SGHDN, CDR2 FVKESK. With V trimmed by 2 bases and J by 2 bases, 13 bases remained unmatched. CDR3 length: 18 residues. CDR3 in DNA: TGTGCCAGCAGCCAAACCCGGGGCAGGGGGAGATTCACAGATACGCAGTATTTT. This translates into CASSQTRGRGRFTDTQYF. The variable domain in full, with the rest retrieved from reference TRBV14 and TRBJ2-3, is EAGVTQFPSHSVIEKGQTVTLRCDPISGHDNLYWYRRVMGKEIKFLLHFVKESKQDESGMPNNRFLAERTGGTYSTLKVQPAELEDSGVYFCASSQTRGRGRFTDTQYFGPGTRLTVL.